These T cell receptor beta chains were read from a single sample in a study of OX40 agonist ivuxolimab in advanced cancers. The assay was immunoSEQ multiplex PCR, and TCRdb's table has in-frame clones only and misses some. Altogether about 20,000 clones are present, about 84% being singletons, with the ten largest covering approximately 15%. The sample here was CD4+ or CD8+ T cells sorted from blood, taken in a trial of the OX40 agonist ivuxolimab. All receptors come from an adult with an advanced solid tumor such as melanoma, head and neck, liver or kidney cancer. CDR3s include the opening cysteine and the closing phenylalanine or tryptophan. Fields, in order: CDR3 protein, CDR3 DNA, J gene, clone size, D gene, V gene. D genes are given only for firm matches. Part of the rows lack a size; the others show once, few, many or a class for expanded clones.

CASSRSGGRNYEQYF,TGTGCCAGCTCACGTAGCGGGGGCCGGAACTACGAGCAGTACTTC,TRBJ2-7,once,TRBD2,TRBV18
CASSDVADTYEQYF,TGTGCCAGCAGTGACGTAGCGGACACCTACGAGCAGTACTTC,TRBJ2-7,once,.,TRBV2
CASSLVPGVGTDTQYF,TGTGCCAGCAGCTTAGTTCCCGGGGTGGGCACAGATACGCAGTATTTT,TRBJ2-3,.,.,TRBV7-2
CASSQARGTYEQYF,TGCGCCAGCAGCCAAGCCAGGGGGACCTACGAGCAGTACTTC,TRBJ2-7,.,TRBD1,TRBV4-3
CATSRASTGTNEKLFF,TGTGCCACCAGCAGAGCCTCGACAGGGACTAATGAAAAACTGTTTTTT,TRBJ1-4,.,TRBD1,TRBV15
CASSQWPPSGTTSTDTQYF,TGCGCCAGCAGCCAGTGGCCACCATCCGGGACGACTAGCACAGATACGCAGTATTTT,TRBJ2-3,.,.,TRBV4-1
CSARRDTRQFF,TGCAGTGCTAGGAGGGACACTAGGCAGTTCTTC,TRBJ2-1,.,.,TRBV20-1
CASSLYGDGGYTF,TGTGCCAGCAGTTTATACGGGGATGGTGGCTACACCTTC,TRBJ1-2,.,.,TRBV27
CASSPFGSLAGELFF,TGTGCCAGCAGCCCCTTCGGTAGCCTTGCCGGGGAGCTGTTTTTT,TRBJ2-2,.,.,TRBV5-6
CASSPDGTPYEQYF,TGTGCCAGCAGCCCGGACGGGACCCCCTACGAGCAGTACTTC,TRBJ2-7,.,.,TRBV7-3
CASSLRGAPTEAFF,TGTGCCAGCAGCTTAAGGGGGGCCCCCACTGAAGCTTTCTTT,TRBJ1-1,.,.,TRBV7-9
CASSPRARGIYEQYF,TGTGCCAGTAGTCCTCGGGCCAGGGGGATCTACGAGCAGTACTTC,TRBJ2-7,.,TRBD1,TRBV19
CASSSKGYTGELFF,TGTGCCAGTAGTAGTAAAGGCTACACCGGGGAGCTGTTTTTT,TRBJ2-2,.,.,TRBV19
CASSFKGGRNEQFF,TGTGCCAGCAGTTTCAAAGGGGGGCGCAATGAGCAGTTCTTC,TRBJ2-1,.,.,TRBV27
CASRGADTQYF,TGCGCCAGCAGGGGGGCAGATACGCAGTATTTT,TRBJ2-3,.,.,TRBV5-1
CASSSSGTPFQFF,TGTGCCAGCAGTTCCTCCGGGACACCTTTCCAGTTCTTC,TRBJ2-1,.,.,TRBV6-5
CATSRDLAGGADTQYF,TGTGCCACCAGCAGAGATTTAGCGGGGGGCGCAGATACGCAGTATTTT,TRBJ2-3,.,TRBD2,TRBV15
CASKTVGDEQYF,TGTGCCAGCAAGACAGTCGGGGACGAGCAGTACTTC,TRBJ2-7,.,.,TRBV28
CASSLTPIFHGTGRDEQYF,TGTGCCAGCAGTTTGACCCCAATATTCCACGGGACAGGGAGGGACGAGCAGTACTTC,TRBJ2-7,.,TRBD1,TRBV28
CASSLEGTGEQYF,TGTGCCAGCAGCTTAGAGGGGACCGGCGAGCAGTACTTC,TRBJ2-7,.,.,TRBV7-9
CASSDQGPAYF,TGTGCCAGCAGTGATCAGGGTCCGGCGTACTTC,TRBJ2-4,.,.,TRBV25-1
CASSVLFSYQPQHF,TGTGCCAGTAGTGTCCTATTTTCGTATCAGCCCCAGCATTTT,TRBJ1-5,.,.,TRBV19
CASNLAGFGEQYF,TGTGCCAGTAATCTGGCCGGCTTCGGCGAGCAGTACTTC,TRBJ2-7,few,.,TRBV6-5
CSVDRGNYGYTF,TGCAGCGTTGATAGGGGGAACTATGGCTACACCTTC,TRBJ1-2,few,.,TRBV29-1
CASSLLAAEGTGELFF,TGTGCCAGCAGCTTACTAGCGGCCGAAGGGACCGGGGAGCTGTTTTTT,TRBJ2-2,.,TRBD2,TRBV7-2
CATSRGGEGSPLHF,TGTGCCACCAGCAGAGGCGGGGAGGGTTCACCCCTCCACTTT,TRBJ1-6,.,.,TRBV15
CASSGRLAGGLTDTQYF,TGTGCCAGCAGTGGTAGACTAGCGGGGGGACTCACAGATACGCAGTATTTT,TRBJ2-3,.,TRBD2,TRBV25-1
CAWSGRGEETQYF,TGTGCCTGGAGTGGGCGGGGGGAAGAGACCCAGTACTTC,TRBJ2-5,.,TRBD2,TRBV30
CASSWTGPSTDTQYF,TGCGCCAGCAGCTGGACCGGACCGAGCACAGATACGCAGTATTTT,TRBJ2-3,.,.,TRBV5-1
CASSVASAGVLGNTIYF,TGTGCCAGCAGCGTAGCTTCGGCAGGGGTTCTCGGAAACACCATATATTTT,TRBJ1-3,.,.,TRBV9
CSVDEASIYGYTF,TGCAGCGTTGACGAGGCCTCAATCTATGGCTACACCTTC,TRBJ1-2,.,.,TRBV29-1
CASSLDLGSGNTIYF,TGTGCCAGCAGCTTAGATCTCGGCTCTGGAAACACCATATATTTT,TRBJ1-3,.,.,TRBV7-9
CASSLNSNQPQHF,TGTGCCAGCAGCTTAAACAGCAATCAGCCCCAGCATTTT,TRBJ1-5,once,.,TRBV11-2
CASSVGVSGANVLTF,TGTGCCAGCAGCGTGGGTGTATCTGGGGCCAACGTCCTGACTTTC,TRBJ2-6,.,.,TRBV9
CASSLRDTYEQYF,TGTGCCAGCAGCTTGCGGGATACCTACGAGCAGTACTTC,TRBJ2-7,.,.,TRBV7-2
CASRVGGTGQPQHF,TGTGCCAGCAGGGTGGGAGGGACCGGGCAGCCCCAGCATTTT,TRBJ1-5,once,.,TRBV28
CASTNGGGRDTQYF,TGTGCCAGCACCAACGGCGGGGGGCGGGATACGCAGTATTTT,TRBJ2-3,.,TRBD2,TRBV28
CAIFVLGNTEAFF,TGTGCCATTTTCGTGCTGGGGAACACTGAAGCTTTCTTT,TRBJ1-1,.,.,TRBV10-3
CASSFMQGKDTQYF,TGTGCCAGCAGCTTCATGCAGGGGAAGGATACGCAGTATTTT,TRBJ2-3,.,.,TRBV5-4
CASSKHRERQGCRDEQFF,TGTGCCAGCAGCAAACATAGGGAGAGACAGGGATGTCGGGATGAGCAGTTCTTC,TRBJ2-1,.,.,TRBV21-1
CASGPGMYEQYF,TGTGCTAGTGGTCCCGGGATGTACGAGCAGTACTTC,TRBJ2-7,.,.,TRBV12-5
CASTDSRLAVTDTQYF,TGTGCCAGCACCGACTCGAGACTAGCGGTCACAGATACGCAGTATTTT,TRBJ2-3,.,TRBD2,TRBV28
CASSRGQGTGEQYF,TGTGCCAGCAGCCGAGGGCAAGGTACGGGTGAGCAGTACTTC,TRBJ2-7,.,.,TRBV11-3
CASIPGRGEAYEQYF,TGTGCCAGCATCCCAGGTCGGGGGGAGGCCTACGAGCAGTACTTC,TRBJ2-7,.,TRBD2,TRBV6-5
CASSSGQTSGNSDTQYF,TGTGCCAGCAGCTCGGGTCAGACTAGCGGGAATTCTGATACGCAGTATTTT,TRBJ2-3,few,TRBD2,TRBV5-4
CASSLGVSNQPQHF,TGTGCCAGCAGTTTGGGAGTTAGCAATCAGCCCCAGCATTTT,TRBJ1-5,.,.,TRBV27
CASSLSNRGYEQYF,TGTGCCAGCAGTTTATCGAACCGGGGGTACGAGCAGTACTTC,TRBJ2-7,.,.,TRBV27
CASSLSLRGGGYTGELFF,TGTGCCAGCAGCCTCTCCCTTCGGGGGGGAGGGTACACCGGGGAGCTGTTTTTT,TRBJ2-2,.,TRBD2,TRBV7-8